A selection of T cell receptor beta chains follows, all from one sample in a study of cytomegalovirus exposure and HLA in healthy donors. Method: immunoSEQ multiplex PCR; TCRdb's copy keeps in-frame clones and lacks some. The table has about 76,000 clones, roughly 70% seen once. Sequencing was done on a sample of PBMCs. These receptors all come from a man between 60 and 70 years old in good health and CMV-seropositive. The conserved cysteine and the conserved F or W are not part of the CDR3 here. Part of the rows lack a size; the others show once, few, many or a class for expanded clones.

13,TRBV14,.,ASSLRTGFIHEQY
12,TRBV5-1,.,ASSLFQGPYEQY
13,TRBV6-5,.,ASRGMGATKYEQY
13,TRBV5-1,.,ASSAMGQFQETQY
15,TRBV5-4,.,ASSLTSGGHSYNEQF
11,TRBV5-1,.,ASRVGSNTEAF
14,TRBV7-9,.,SSSLSAGGLSDTQY
13,TRBV9,.,ASSVQGLSYNEQF
13,TRBV28,few,ASSLWTSGSNEQY
17,TRBV4-2,few,ASSQAGGQGSSYNSPLH
11,TRBV30,.,AWGAGQGYEQY
15,TRBV4-1,.,ASSQEGTSGMLNEQF
13,TRBV9,few,ASTPRGSMDTEAF
12,TRBV7-8,many,ASSLDGRSYEQY
11,TRBV10-2,few,ASSLGLVSEQY
17,TRBV28,.,APYSWVQNQLVPQETQY
14,TRBV4-2,.,ASSQEQGANNSPLH
11,TRBV6-5,.,ASSYSPIDTQY
9,TRBV20-1,.,SARAEGVAF
10,TRBV6-5,.,ASSYRGSEAF
16,TRBV28,.,ASSFHLQVPHSYNEQF
12,TRBV30,.,AWSQLGGAGELF
14,TRBV7-8,.,ASSLVSPSRRTEAF
15,TRBV4-1,.,ASSQSPIAVNTGELF
13,TRBV28,.,ASSPSTVGPRPQH
13,TRBV30,.,AWSVQGTYNSPLH
11,TRBV15,few,ATSFGGNTEAF